This T cell receptor beta chain came from a study of shared clonotypes between healthy human individuals (TCRdb year 2020). Looking at the study overall: The cohort included three men and a couple of women between 18 and 49 years of age. Per donor, three plates each were used for CD4 naive and CD4 memory, two for CD8 naive, and one for CD8 memory. The study deeply sequenced blood TCR repertoires of 5 or 6 healthy adults to estimate repertoire size and the extent of clonotype sharing between individuals. Leukapheresis yielded between about 0.9 and 8.9 billion PBMCs per donor. Libraries were prepared and TCR repertoires were sequenced by different laboratories using diverse techniques, in order to increase sequencing depth and limit assay-specific biases. Overall results and qualifications from the work: About 5% of naive CD4, approximately 3.7% of naive CD8, around 2.3% of memory CD4, and 0.4% of memory CD8 clonotypes were shared across several donors. Because the study included a small number of donors, the genetic and exposure-history diversity represented was limited. Based on pairwise subsampling, the degree of clonotype sharing among donors was expected to be affected by sequencing depth. Rarefaction of sorted-subset datasets indicated incomplete sequencing despite the large sequencing depth. Sampling was restricted to blood, and TCR repertoires in tissue are likely to differ from TCR repertoires in blood. Estimated clonotype richness was generally larger for naive than for memory subsets. Compared with non-shared clonotypes, clonotypes shared by all four sorted-subset donors had higher generation probabilities.

TCR CDR3 regions were amplified from genomic DNA by multiplex PCR using the deep immunoSEQ assay. Extracted genomic DNA from each cell subset was distributed evenly across all wells of several immunoSEQ 96-well plates, and each plate was treated as a replicate. For sorted subsets, around 200 ng genomic DNA, equal to some 28,000 T cell genomes, was loaded into each replicate PCR. Purified libraries were quantified with a Qubit 3.0 fluorometer, sized on a Bioanalyzer 2100, and re-quantified with the KAPA Library Quantification kit. Every immunoSEQ 96-well plate was sequenced on a dedicated single-read 150-cycle Illumina NextSeq 550 flow cell. As for how the authors treated the data: Because only junctional sequences without quality scores were contained in the immunoSEQ output, filtering matching that applied to full-length reads could not be performed. To assign V/J genes and CDR3, sequences were annotated using PyIR, a Python wrapper for IgBLAST v1.9, with IMGT germline references. Reads were filtered out if the reads had weak V/J assignments (E-value above 1e-6), no CDR3, stop codons, out-of-frame junctions, or ambiguous translated residues. V3J clonotypes were defined as sequences sharing an identical inferred V gene, J gene, and CDR3 amino acid sequence. The percentage overlap between two repertoires was calculated by dividing the number of shared unique clonotypes by the size of the smaller repertoire. Repertoire richness was assessed with RTK rarefaction, the Chao1 estimator, and Recon v2.1 estimates of unobserved clonotypes. Generation probabilities were computed with OLGA for all TCRbeta clonotypes obtained by the gDNA method from a few donors. Not all clones reach the TCRdb copy of this immuneACCESS table, which keeps in-frame sequences only. Checked studies attribute under half of the gap to unresolved V genes and leave the rest unexplained. That table furnishes V, J and clone size, whereas the DNA furnished D and trimming. The sample table records hundreds of thousands of clones; roughly 96% of these occur just once. The ten top clones hold about 0.12% of the sample.

CD8 naive samples were obtained by positive selection for CCR7 among CD45RO-negative cells, yielding a CD45RA+CCR7+ population from which TemRA cells were excluded. Healthy HIV-negative adults with no recently reported acute infections or vaccinations were included as donors. Only Caucasian adults living in Nashville, Tennessee, USA were represented among the donors. Blood was obtained by leukapheresis, after which PBMCs were separated by Ficoll-Histopaque density gradient centrifugation and cryopreserved in liquid nitrogen vapor phase. Analytical flow cytometry was used to check the purity and quantity of every magnetically sorted T cell population. Genomic DNA was isolated from every sorted fraction and measured by UV absorbance on a Nanodrop 2000c. A word on this clone: This receptor's antigen is unknown. Base qualities are not at hand, and no much larger clone is one base apart.

Reading the germline V gene (reference sequence) gives CDR1 SEHNR and CDR2 FQNEAQ. Inclusive of the bounding cysteine and phenylalanine, the CDR3 is 16 residues long. Solely the CDR3 DNA is kept, with 48 bases framed from the first base. V loses 5 bases, J loses 4 bases, and the germline ends lie 20 bases apart. The TCR comes from a woman in her thirties in good health. The rearrangement combines TRBV7-9 with TRBJ1-1, with an unclear D gene assignment. Sequencing was performed on naive CD8+ T cells sorted from blood. Interpreted using the paper, the cell subset or site label stands for: CD45RA+CCR7+. The sequenced DNA is TGTGCCAGCAGCCTCGGCCCTCGGGGTCTTATCACTGAAGCTTTCTTT. Translated, it gives CASSLGPRGLITEAFF.